This T cell receptor beta chain was recorded in a study of shared clonotypes between healthy human individuals. Across the whole study: There were three CD4 naive, three CD4 memory, two CD8 naive and one CD8 memory plates per donor.

Concerning this clone itself: Its cognate antigen is unknown.

The CDR3 length is 15 residues. V lost 7 bases, J lost 5 bases, and 6 bases stayed unmatched. Per the germline V gene, CDR1 is MNHNS and CDR2 is SASEGT. Here immunoSEQ multiplex PCR was the method, and the copy in TCRdb shows in-frame clones only, minus some. The repertoire has some 2,500,000 clones, roughly 93% of them found once; the top ten carry approximately 0.37%. Study-wide results and limits: The genetic and exposure-history diversity represented was limited by few donors. Tissues were not sampled, only blood, and their repertoires likely differ.

This sequence was found in a man aged 18 to 29 in good health. Some clones in this sample may be carry-over from other donors' samples. The V gene is TRBV6-1, the J gene TRBJ2-1, with 12 bases identical to TRBD2. Sequenced material: naive CD4+ T cells from PBMCs. Subset here: CD45RA+ positively selected. The CDR3 loop reads CASNLAGGPHNEQFF. In nucleotides, the CDR3 is TGTGCCAGCAACCTAGCGGGAGGGCCCCACAATGAGCAGTTCTTC.